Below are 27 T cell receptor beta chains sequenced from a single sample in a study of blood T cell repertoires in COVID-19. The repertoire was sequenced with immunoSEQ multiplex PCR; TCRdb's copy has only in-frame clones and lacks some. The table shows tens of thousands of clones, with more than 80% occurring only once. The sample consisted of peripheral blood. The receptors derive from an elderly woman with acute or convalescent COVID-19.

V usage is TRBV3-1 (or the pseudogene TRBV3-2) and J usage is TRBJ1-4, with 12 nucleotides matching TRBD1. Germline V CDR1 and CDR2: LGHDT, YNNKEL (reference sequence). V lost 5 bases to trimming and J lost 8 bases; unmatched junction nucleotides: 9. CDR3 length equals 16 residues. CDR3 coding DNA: TGTGCCAGCAGCGACCGATGGGGACAGGGGGCCGAAAAACTGTTTTTT. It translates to CASSDRWGQGAEKLFF.

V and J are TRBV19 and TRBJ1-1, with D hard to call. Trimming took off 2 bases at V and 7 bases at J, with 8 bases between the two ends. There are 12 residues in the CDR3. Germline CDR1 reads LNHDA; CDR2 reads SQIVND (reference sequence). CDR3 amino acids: CASSIWSREAFF. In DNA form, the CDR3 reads TGTGCCAGTAGTATATGGAGCCGTGAAGCTTTCTTT. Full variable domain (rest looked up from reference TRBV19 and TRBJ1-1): DGGITQSPKYLFRKEGQNVTLSCEQNLNHDAMYWYRQDPGQGLRLIYYSQIVNDFQKGDIAEGYSVSREKKESFPLTVTSAQKNPTAFYLCASSIWSREAFFGQGTRLTVV.

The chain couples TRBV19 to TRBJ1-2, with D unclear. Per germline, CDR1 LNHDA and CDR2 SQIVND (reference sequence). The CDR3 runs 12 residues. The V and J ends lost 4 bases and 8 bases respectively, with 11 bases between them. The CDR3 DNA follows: TGTGCCAGTAGTACCGACAATCGGGGCTACACCTTC. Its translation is CASSTDNRGYTF.

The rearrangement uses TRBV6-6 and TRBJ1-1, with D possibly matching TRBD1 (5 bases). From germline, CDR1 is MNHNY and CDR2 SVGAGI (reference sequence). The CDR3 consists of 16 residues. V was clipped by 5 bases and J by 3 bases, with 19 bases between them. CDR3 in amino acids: CASSLKGGTGDTEAFF. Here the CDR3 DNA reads TGTGCCAGCAGTCTTAAGGGCGGGACGGGGGACACTGAAGCTTTCTTT.

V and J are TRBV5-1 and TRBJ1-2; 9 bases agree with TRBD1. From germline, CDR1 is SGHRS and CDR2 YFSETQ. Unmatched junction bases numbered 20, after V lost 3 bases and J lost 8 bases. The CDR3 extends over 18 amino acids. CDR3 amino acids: CASSSVVTGGIGMRGYTF. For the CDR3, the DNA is TGCGCCAGCAGCTCCGTAGTGACAGGGGGGATTGGCATGCGGGGCTACACCTTC.

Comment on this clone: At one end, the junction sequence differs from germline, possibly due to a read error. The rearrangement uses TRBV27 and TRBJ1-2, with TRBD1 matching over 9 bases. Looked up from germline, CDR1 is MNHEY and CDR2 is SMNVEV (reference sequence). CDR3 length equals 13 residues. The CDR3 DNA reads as TGTGCCAGCCGTTTACAGGGGGCGCGAGGCTACACCTTC. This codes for CASRLQGARGYTF.

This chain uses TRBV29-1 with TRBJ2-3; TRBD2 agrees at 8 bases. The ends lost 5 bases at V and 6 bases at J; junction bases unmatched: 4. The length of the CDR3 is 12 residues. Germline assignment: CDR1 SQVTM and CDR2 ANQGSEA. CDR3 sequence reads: CSVSGGGDTQYF. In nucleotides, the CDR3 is TGCAGCGTTAGCGGGGGAGGGGATACGCAGTATTTT.

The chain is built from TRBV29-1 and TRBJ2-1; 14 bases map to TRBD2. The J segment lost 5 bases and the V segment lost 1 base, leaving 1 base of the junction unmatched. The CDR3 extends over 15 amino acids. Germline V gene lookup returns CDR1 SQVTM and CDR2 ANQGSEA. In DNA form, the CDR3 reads TGCAGCGTTGAAGGACTAGCGGGGGGGGACAATGAGCAGTTCTTC. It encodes CSVEGLAGGDNEQFF.

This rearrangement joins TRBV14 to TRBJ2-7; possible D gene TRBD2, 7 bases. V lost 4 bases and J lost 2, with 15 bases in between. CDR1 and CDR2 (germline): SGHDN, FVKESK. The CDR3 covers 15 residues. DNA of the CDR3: TGTGCCAGCAGCCGCTCGGGGGGCCCTACCTACGAGCAGTACTTC. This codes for CASSRSGGPTYEQYF.

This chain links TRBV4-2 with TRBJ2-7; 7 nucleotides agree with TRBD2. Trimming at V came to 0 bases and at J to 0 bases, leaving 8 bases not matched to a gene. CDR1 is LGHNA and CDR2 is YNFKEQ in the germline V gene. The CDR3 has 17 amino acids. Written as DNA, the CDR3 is TGTGCCAGCAGCCAAGATGGGCTCGGCGGGGGCTCCTACGAGCAGTACTTC. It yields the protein CASSQDGLGGGSYEQYF.

Written as DNA, the CDR3 is TGTGCCAGCAGCTACCAGGGGCTCGGTGAGACCCAGTACTTC. Protein sequence: CASSYQGLGETQYF. The rearrangement links TRBV7-2 to TRBJ2-5; D may be TRBD1 (6 bases). The germline V gene has CDR1 SGHTA and CDR2 FQGNSA. CDR3 length: 14 residues. V was cut by 4 bases and J by 5 bases, with 14 bases left in between.

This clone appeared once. CDR3 protein: CSVGAGTGKTYEQYF. The DNA of the CDR3 is TGCAGCGTTGGGGCGGGGACAGGGAAGACCTACGAGCAGTACTTC. The rearrangement joins TRBV29-1 to TRBJ2-7; TRBD1 matches at 9 bases. The CDR3 extends over 15 amino acids. Germline CDR1 and CDR2: SQVTM and ANQGSEA. The J segment lost 2 bases and the V segment lost 4 bases, leaving 9 bases of the junction unmatched.

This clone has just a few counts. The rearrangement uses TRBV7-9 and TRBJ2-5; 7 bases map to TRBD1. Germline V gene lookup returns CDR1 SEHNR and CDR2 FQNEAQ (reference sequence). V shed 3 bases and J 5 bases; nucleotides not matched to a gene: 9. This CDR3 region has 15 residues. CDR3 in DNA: TGTGCCAGCAGCTTGAGACAGGGATGGGGCGAGACCCAGTACTTC. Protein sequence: CASSLRQGWGETQYF.

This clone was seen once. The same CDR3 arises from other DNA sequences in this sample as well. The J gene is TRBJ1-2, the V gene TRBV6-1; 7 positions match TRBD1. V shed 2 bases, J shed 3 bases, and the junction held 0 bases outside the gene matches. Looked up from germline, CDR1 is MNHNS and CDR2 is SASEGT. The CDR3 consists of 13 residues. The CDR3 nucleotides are TGTGCCAGCAGTGAAACAGGGGACTATGGCTACACCTTC. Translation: CASSETGDYGYTF.

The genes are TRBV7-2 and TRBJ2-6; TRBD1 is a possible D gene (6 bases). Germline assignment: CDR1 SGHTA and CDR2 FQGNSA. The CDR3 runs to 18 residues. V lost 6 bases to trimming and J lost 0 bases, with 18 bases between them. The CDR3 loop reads CASSLRGTTGSGANVLTF. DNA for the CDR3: TGTGCCAGCAGTCTTAGGGGGACGACAGGCTCTGGGGCCAACGTCCTGACTTTC.

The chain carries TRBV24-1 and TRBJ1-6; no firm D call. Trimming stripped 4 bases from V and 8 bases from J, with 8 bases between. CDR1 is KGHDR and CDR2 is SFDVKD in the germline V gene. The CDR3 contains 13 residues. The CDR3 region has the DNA TGTGCCACCAGTGACAGTGATCATTCACCCCTCCACTTT. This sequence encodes CATSDSDHSPLHF.

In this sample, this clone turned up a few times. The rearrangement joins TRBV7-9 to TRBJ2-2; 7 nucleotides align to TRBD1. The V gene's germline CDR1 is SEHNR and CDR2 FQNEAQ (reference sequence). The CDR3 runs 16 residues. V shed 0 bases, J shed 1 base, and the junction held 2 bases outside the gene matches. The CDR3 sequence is CASSLAQGLNTGELFF. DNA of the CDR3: TGTGCCAGCAGCTTAGCACAGGGGCTGAACACCGGGGAGCTGTTTTTT.

CDR3 in amino acids: CASSPRTGRFQETQYF. The CDR3 DNA reads as TGTGCCAGTAGTCCCCGGACAGGGCGGTTCCAAGAGACCCAGTACTTC. The chain uses TRBV19 and TRBJ2-5; 8 bases align to TRBD1. CDR1 LNHDA and CDR2 SQIVND come from the germline V gene (reference sequence). J gave up 1 base and V 5 bases, and 9 bases lay outside the gene matches. The CDR3 loop spans 16 amino acids. Full variable domain (missing parts from reference TRBV19 and TRBJ2-5): DGGITQSPKYLFRKEGQNVTLSCEQNLNHDAMYWYRQDPGQGLRLIYYSQIVNDFQKGDIAEGYSVSREKKESFPLTVTSAQKNPTAFYLCASSPRTGRFQETQYFGPGTRLLVL.

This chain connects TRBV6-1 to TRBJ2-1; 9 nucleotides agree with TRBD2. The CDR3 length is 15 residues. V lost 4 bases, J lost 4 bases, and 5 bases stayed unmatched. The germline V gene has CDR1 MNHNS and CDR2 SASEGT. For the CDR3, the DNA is TGTGCCAGCAGTGTAGCGGGGGCGACGTACAATGAGCAGTTCTTC. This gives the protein CASSVAGATYNEQFF.

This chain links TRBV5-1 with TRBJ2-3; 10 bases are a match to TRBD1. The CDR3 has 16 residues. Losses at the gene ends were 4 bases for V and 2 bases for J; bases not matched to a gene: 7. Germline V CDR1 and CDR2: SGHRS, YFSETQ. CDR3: CASSRGQGYDTDTQYF. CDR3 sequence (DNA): TGCGCCAGCAGCAGGGGACAGGGGTATGACACAGATACGCAGTATTTT.

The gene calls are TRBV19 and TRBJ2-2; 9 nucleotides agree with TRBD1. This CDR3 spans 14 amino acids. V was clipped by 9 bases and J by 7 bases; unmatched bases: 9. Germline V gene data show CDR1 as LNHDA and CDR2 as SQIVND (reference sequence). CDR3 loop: CASKRQGESGELFF. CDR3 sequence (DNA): TGTGCCAGCAAAAGACAGGGGGAGAGCGGGGAGCTGTTTTTT.

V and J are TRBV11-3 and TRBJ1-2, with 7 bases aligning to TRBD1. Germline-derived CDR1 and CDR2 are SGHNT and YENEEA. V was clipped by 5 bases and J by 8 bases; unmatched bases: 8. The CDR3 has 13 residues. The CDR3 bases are TGTGCCAGCAGCGCCAACAGGGGTCACGGCTACACCTTC. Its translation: CASSANRGHGYTF.

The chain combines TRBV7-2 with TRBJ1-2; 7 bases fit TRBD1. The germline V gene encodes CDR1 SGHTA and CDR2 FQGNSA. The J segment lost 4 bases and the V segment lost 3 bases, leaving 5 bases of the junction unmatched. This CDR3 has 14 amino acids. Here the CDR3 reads CASSFPGGSYGYTF. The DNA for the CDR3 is TGTGCCAGCAGCTTCCCAGGGGGAAGCTATGGCTACACCTTC.

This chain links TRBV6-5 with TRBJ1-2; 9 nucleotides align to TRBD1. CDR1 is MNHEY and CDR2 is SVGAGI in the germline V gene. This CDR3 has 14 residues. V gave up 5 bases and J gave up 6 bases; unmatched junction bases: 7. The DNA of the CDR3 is TGTGCCAGCAGTAACCGACAGGGGGTTGATGGCTACACCTTC. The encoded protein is CASSNRQGVDGYTF.

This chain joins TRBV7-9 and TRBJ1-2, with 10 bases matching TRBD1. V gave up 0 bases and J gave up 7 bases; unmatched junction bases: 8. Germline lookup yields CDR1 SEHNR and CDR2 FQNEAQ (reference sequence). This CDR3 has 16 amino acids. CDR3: CASSLASGTGVAGYTF. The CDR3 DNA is TGTGCCAGCAGCTTAGCAAGTGGGACAGGGGTTGCTGGCTACACCTTC. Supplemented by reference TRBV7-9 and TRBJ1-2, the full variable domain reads DTGVSQNPRHKITKRGQNVTFRCDPISEHNRLYWYRQTLGQGPEFLTYFQNEAQLEKSRLLSDRFSAERPKGSFSTLEIQRTEQGDSAMYLCASSLASGTGVAGYTFGSGTRLTVV.

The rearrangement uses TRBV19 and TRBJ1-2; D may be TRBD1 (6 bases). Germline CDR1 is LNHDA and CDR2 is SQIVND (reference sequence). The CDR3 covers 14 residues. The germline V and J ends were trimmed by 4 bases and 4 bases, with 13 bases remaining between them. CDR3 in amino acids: CASSTAGAAYGYTF. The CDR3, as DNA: TGTGCCAGTAGTACGGCAGGGGCAGCCTATGGCTACACCTTC.

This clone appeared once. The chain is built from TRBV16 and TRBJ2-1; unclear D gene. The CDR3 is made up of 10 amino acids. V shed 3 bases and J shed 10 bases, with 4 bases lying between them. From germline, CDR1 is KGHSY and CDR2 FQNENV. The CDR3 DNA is TGTGCCAGCAGCCAGGAGGAGCAGTTCTTC. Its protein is CASSQEEQFF.